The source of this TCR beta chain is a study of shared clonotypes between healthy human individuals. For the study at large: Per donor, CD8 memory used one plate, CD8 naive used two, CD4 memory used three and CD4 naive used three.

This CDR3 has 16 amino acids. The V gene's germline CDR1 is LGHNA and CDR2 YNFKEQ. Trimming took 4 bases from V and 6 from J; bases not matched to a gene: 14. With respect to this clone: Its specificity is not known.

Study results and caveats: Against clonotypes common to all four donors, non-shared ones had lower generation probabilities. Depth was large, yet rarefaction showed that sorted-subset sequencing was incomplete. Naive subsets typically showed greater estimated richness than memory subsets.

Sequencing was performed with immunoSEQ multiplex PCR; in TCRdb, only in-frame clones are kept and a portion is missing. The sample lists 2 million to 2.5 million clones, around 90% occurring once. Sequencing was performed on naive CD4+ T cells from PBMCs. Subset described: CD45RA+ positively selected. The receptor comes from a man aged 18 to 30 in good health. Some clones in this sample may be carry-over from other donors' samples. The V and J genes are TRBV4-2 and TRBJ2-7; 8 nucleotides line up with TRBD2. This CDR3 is CASSPGREGGPVEQYF. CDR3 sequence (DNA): TGTGCCAGCAGCCCAGGTCGGGAGGGCGGTCCGGTCGAGCAGTACTTC.